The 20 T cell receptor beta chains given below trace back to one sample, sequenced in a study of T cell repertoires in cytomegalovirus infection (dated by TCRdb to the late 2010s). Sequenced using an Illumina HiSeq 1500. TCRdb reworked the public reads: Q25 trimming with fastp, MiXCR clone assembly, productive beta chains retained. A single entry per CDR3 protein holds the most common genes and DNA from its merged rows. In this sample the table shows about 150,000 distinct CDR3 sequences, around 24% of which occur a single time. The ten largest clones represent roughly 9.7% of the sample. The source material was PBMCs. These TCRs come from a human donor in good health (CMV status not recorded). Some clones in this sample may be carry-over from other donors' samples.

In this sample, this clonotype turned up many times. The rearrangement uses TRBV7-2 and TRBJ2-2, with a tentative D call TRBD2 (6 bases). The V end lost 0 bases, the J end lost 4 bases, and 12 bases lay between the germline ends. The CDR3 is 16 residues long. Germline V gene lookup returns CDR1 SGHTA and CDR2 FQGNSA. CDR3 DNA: TGTGCCAGCAGCTTAGCTCCCCTAGCGAGCACCGGGGAGCTGTTTTTT. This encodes CASSLAPLASTGELFF.

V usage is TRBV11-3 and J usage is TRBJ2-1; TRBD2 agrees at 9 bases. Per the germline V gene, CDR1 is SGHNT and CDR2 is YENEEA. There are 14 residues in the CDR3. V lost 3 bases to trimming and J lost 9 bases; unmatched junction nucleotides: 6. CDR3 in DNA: TGTGCCAGCAGCTTTCGCGGGAGGGCCAGTGAGCAGTTCTTC. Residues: CASSFRGRASEQFF.

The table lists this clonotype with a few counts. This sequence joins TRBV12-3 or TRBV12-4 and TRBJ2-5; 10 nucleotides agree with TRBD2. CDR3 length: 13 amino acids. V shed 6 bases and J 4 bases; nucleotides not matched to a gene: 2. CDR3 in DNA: TGTGCCAGCAGGAGGACTAGCGGAGAGACCCAGTACTTC. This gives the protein CASRRTSGETQYF.

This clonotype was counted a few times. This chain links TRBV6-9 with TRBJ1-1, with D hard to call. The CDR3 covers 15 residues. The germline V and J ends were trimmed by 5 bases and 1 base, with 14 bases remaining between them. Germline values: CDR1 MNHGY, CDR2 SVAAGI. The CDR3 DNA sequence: TGTGCCAGCAGTCGTGGCCGGACCGGGAACACTGAAGCTTTCTTT. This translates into CASSRGRTGNTEAFF.

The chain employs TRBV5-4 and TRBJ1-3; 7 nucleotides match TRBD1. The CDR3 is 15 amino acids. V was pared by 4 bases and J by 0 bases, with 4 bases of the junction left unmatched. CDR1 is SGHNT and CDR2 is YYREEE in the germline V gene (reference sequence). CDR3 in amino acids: CASSPDRLSGNTIYF. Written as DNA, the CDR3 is TGTGCCAGCAGCCCGGACAGGCTCTCTGGAAACACCATATATTTT.

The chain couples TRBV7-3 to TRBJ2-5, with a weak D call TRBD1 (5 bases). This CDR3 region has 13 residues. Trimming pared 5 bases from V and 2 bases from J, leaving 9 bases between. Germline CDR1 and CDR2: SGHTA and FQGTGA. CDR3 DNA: TGTGCCAGCAGCGCGGACATACAAGAGACCCAGTACTTC. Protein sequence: CASSADIQETQYF.

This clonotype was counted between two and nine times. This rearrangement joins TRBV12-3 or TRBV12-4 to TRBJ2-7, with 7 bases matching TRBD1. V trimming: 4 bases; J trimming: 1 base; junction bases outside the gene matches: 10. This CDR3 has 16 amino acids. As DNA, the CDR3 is TGTGCCAGCAGTTCTAGGGACAGTCGAGTTTCCTACGAGCAGTACTTC. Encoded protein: CASSSRDSRVSYEQYF.

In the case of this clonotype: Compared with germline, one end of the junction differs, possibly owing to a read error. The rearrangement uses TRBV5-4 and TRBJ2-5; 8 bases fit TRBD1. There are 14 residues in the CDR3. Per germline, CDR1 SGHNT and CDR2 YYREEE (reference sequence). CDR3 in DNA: TGTGCCAGCAGCCCAGGACAGGGCCGGGAGACCGAGTACTTC. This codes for CASSPGQGRETEYF.

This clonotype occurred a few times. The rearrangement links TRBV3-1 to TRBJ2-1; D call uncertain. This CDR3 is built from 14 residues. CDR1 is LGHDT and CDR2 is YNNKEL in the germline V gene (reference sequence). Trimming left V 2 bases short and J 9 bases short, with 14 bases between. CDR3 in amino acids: CASSQSVLLSEQFF. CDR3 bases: TGTGCCAGCAGCCAATCGGTGCTTTTGAGTGAGCAGTTCTTC.

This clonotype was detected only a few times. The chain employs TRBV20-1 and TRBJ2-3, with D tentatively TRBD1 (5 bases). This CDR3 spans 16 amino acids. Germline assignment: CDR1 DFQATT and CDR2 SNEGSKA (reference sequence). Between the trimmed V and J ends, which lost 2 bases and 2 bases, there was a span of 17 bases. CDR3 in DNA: TGCAGTGCTAGACCTCTTAGCCGGACAAACACAGATACGCAGTATTTT. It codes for CSARPLSRTNTDTQYF.

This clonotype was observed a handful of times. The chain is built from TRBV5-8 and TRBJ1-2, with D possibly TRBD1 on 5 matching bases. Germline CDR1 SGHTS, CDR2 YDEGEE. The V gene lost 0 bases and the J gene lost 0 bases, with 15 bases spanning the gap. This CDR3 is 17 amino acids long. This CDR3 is CASSLEPQALPNYGYTF. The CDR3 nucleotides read TGTGCCAGCAGCTTGGAACCACAGGCTCTACCTAACTATGGCTACACCTTC.

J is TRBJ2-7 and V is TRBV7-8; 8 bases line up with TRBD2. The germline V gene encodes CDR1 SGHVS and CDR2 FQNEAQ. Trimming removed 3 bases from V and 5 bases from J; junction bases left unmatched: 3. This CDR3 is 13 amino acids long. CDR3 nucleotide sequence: TGTGCCAGCAGCTTGAGGACTAGCAACGAGCAGTACTTC. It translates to CASSLRTSNEQYF.

The CDR3 region is CSVVGDYEAFF. The CDR3 DNA reads TGCAGCGTTGTCGGGGACTATGAAGCTTTCTTT. The chain employs TRBV29-1 and TRBJ1-1; D might be TRBD1 (5 bases). Deletions cut 4 bases from V and 7 bases from J, with 10 bases between. Germline-derived CDR1 and CDR2 are SQVTM and ANQGSEA. CDR3 length equals 11 residues.

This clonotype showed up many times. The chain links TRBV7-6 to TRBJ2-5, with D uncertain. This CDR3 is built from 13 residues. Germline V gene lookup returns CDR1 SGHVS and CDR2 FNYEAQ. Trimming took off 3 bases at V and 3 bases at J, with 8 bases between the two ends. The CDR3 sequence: CASSFGSEETQYF. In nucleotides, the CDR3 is TGTGCCAGCAGCTTTGGCTCAGAAGAGACCCAGTACTTC.

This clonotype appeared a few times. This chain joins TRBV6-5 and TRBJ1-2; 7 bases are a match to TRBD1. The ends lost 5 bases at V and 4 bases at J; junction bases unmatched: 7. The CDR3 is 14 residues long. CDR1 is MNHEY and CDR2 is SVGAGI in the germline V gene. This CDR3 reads CASSPEGAGYGYTF. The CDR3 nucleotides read TGTGCCAGCAGTCCCGAGGGGGCGGGCTATGGCTACACCTTC.

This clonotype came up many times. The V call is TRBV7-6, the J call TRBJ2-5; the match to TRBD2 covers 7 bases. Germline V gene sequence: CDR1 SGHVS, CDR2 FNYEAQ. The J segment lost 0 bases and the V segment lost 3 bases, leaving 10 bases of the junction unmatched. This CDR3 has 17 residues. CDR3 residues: CASSFTSDNLYQETQYF. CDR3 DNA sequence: TGTGCCAGCAGCTTCACTAGCGACAACTTGTACCAAGAGACCCAGTACTTC.

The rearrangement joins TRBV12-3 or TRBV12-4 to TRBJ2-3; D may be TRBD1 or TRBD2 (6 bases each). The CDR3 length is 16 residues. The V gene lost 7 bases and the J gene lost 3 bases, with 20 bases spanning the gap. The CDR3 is CASIPRGGSTTDTQYF. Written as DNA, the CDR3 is TGTGCCAGCATTCCACGAGGGGGGAGTACAACAGATACGCAGTATTTT.

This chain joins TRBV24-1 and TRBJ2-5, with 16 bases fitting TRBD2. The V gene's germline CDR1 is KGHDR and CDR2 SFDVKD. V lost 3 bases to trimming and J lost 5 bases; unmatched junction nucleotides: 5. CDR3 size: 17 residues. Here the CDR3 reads CATSDQGLAGGLETQYF. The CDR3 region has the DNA TGTGCCACCAGTGATCAGGGACTAGCGGGAGGGCTTGAGACCCAGTACTTC.

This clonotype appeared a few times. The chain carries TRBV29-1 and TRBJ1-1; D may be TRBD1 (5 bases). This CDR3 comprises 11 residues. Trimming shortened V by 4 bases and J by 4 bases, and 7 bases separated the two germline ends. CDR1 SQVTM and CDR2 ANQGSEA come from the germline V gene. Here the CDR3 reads CSVVRGTEAFF. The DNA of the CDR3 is TGCAGCGTTGTAAGGGGCACTGAAGCTTTCTTT.

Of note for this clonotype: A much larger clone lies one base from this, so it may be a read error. CDR3 in amino acids: CASRSTGPPFEQYF. CDR3 coding DNA: TGTGCCAGCCGCTCGACTGGACCTCCCTTCGAGCAGTACTTC. V is TRBV7-6 and J is TRBJ2-7; D uncertain. CDR1 is SGHVS, CDR2 FNYEAQ, per germline. The CDR3 totals 14 residues. V lost 8 bases to trimming and J lost 6 bases, with 20 bases between them.